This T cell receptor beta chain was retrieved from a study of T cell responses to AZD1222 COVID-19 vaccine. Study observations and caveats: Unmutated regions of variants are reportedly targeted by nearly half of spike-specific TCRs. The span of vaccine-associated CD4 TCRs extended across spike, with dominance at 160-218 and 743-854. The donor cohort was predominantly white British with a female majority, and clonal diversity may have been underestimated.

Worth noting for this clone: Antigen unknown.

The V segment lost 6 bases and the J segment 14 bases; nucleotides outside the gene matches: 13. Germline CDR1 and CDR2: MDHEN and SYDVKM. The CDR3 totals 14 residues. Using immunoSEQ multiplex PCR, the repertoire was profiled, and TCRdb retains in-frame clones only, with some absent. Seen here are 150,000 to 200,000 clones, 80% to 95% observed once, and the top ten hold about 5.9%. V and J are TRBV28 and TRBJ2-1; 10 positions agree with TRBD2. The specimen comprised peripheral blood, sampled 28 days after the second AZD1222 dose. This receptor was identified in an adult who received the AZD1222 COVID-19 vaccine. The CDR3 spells CASSPPGTSEKEFF. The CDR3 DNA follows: TGTGCCAGCAGCCCGCCCGGGACTAGCGAAAAGGAGTTCTTC.